What follows are 3 T cell receptor beta chains derived from one specimen sequenced in a study of blood T cell repertoires in COVID-19. Using immunoSEQ multiplex PCR, the repertoire was profiled, and TCRdb retains in-frame clones only, with some absent. Of approximately 350,000 clones in the sample, approximately 86% were seen once. The sequencing sample was made of peripheral blood. These receptors came from a woman aged 55-70 years with COVID-19, enrolled during active disease.

The chain joins TRBV3-1 (or the pseudogene TRBV3-2) to TRBJ1-2; a weak D match, TRBD1 (6 bases). The CDR3 is 13 amino acids. V lost 4 bases, J lost 7 bases, and 13 bases lay in between. The germline V gene has CDR1 LGHDT and CDR2 YNNKEL (reference sequence). CDR3 sequence: CASSRDRFTGYTF. The CDR3 DNA follows: TGTGCCAGCAGCCGTGACAGGTTCACTGGCTACACCTTC.

The chain employs TRBV7-3 and TRBJ1-3, with D possibly being TRBD1 (5 bases). The V gene lost 8 bases and the J gene lost 4 bases, with 12 bases spanning the gap. CDR3 length: 13 residues. Germline loops: CDR1 SGHTA, CDR2 FQGTGA. CDR3 nucleotides: TGTGCCAGCGGGCTGGGGCCCGGAAACACCATATATTTT. The encoded protein is CASGLGPGNTIYF.

This clone has a handful of counts. V is TRBV28 and J is TRBJ2-7; TRBD1 agrees at 11 bases. The CDR3 is 15 amino acids. Losses at the gene ends were 5 bases for V and 5 bases for J; bases not matched to a gene: 8. Germline-derived CDR1 and CDR2 are MDHEN and SYDVKM. CDR3 nucleotides: TGTGCCAGCAGTACGCCCGGGACAGGGGGTAACGAGCAGTACTTC. Encoded protein: CASSTPGTGGNEQYF.